Listed below are T cell receptor beta chains from one sample, sequenced in a study of cytomegalovirus exposure and HLA in healthy donors. Produced via immunoSEQ multiplex PCR; TCRdb's table is partial and in-frame only. This sample has about 180,000 clones; approximately 88% occur once, and the top ten carry about 1%. Sequences were obtained from PBMCs. The receptors were gathered from a man in his thirties or forties in good health and CMV-seronegative. Each CDR3 is given with its conserved first and last residue. Fields, in order: D gene, J gene, V gene, CDR3 protein. The D gene is left open where the match is weak.

>TRBD1|TRBJ2-1|TRBV11-2
CASRGQGRNEQFF
>TRBD2|TRBJ2-2|TRBV5-1
CASSPWTSGNTGELVF
>.|TRBJ2-4|TRBV18
CASSPQGAKNIQYF
>TRBD1|TRBJ1-6|TRBV7-9
CASTAPRQGAGSPLHF
>TRBD1|TRBJ2-7|TRBV14
CASSLRDSQFYEQYF
>.|TRBJ2-7|TRBV15
CATSRDRVYEQYF
>.|.|TRBV6-5
CASSTRVAYEQYF
>TRBD1|TRBJ1-5|TRBV2
CASRGTAHSNQPQHF
>TRBD2|.|TRBV4-1
CASSHPGLAGGLSSYEQYF
>.|TRBJ1-2|TRBV27
CASRGGHENNYGYTF
>.|TRBJ1-4|TRBV4-1
CASSQNREFNEKLFF
>.|TRBJ1-6|TRBV11-2
CASSPGGGNSPLHF
>.|TRBJ1-3|TRBV10-3
CAISAPAVGFSGNTIYF
>TRBD1|TRBJ2-7|TRBV6-5
CASSPDREGQYF
>TRBD2|TRBJ2-7|TRBV5-8
CASSRTSGYEQYF
>.|TRBJ2-1|TRBV28
CASSFVRGGVEQFF
>.|TRBJ2-7|TRBV11-2
CASSAGVPYEQYF
>.|TRBJ2-7|TRBV7-9
CASSPPGGSYEQYF
>.|TRBJ2-3|TRBV6-5
CASSYSMEVLATQYF
>TRBD1|TRBJ1-5|TRBV10-3
CAIRGDSLYQPQHF
>.|TRBJ2-3|TRBV12-5
CASGLQQGLLTDTQYF
>.|TRBJ2-1|TRBV7-9
CASSFRGSSYNEQFF
>.|.|TRBV5-4
CASSASRDNSYEQYF
>.|TRBJ2-7|TRBV18
CASSLTDSSSYEQYF
>TRBD1|TRBJ1-5|TRBV27
CASSSTGTANQPQHF
>.|TRBJ1-3|TRBV4-1
CASSQDRGPSGNTIYF
>TRBD2|TRBJ2-1|TRBV7-3
CASSLPGLAGALNEQFF
>TRBD2|TRBJ2-5|TRBV7-2
CASSPRLAGTQYF
>TRBD2|TRBJ2-2|TRBV9
CASSVSGTTGELFF
>.|TRBJ2-5|TRBV11-2
CASSVDRQETQYF